The source of this T cell receptor beta chain is a study of a mutant IDH1 vaccine in newly diagnosed glioma. The overall study: Previous care, which was radiotherapy, temozolomide, or both, most often involved both. Visit V12 was conducted at week 35 as the safety follow-up. Visit V13 came later, at week 47.

Time point meaning: week 35, safety follow-up. Each dose delivered 300 ug of mutant IDH1 20-mer peptide subcutaneously with imiquimod. A remark on this clone: Its target is not known.

The length of the CDR3 is 17 residues. The ends were cut back, 0 bases at V and 5 bases at J, with 17 bases in the middle. Germline V gene data show CDR1 as ENHRY and CDR2 as SYGVKD. The assay was immunoSEQ multiplex PCR, and TCRdb's table has in-frame clones only and misses some. The sample includes some 60,000 clones, 86% of them seen just once. Overall study findings and caveats: In approximately 92% of patients, immune responses induced by the vaccine occurred.

The TCR sequence derives from a man between 35 and 55 years old with glioma. V usage is TRBV10-3 and J usage is TRBJ1-5; D gene unclear. The sequencing used PBMCs, collected from a glioma patient whose treatment included an IDH1 peptide vaccine. The CDR3 region has the DNA TGTGCCATCAGTGAGTCGAATAACCAACTGCCGTATCAGCCCCAGCATTTT. It translates to CAISESNNQLPYQPQHF.